These 28 T cell receptor beta chains came from one sample sequenced in a study of blood T cell repertoires in COVID-19. Sequenced by immunoSEQ multiplex PCR; TCRdb stores in-frame clones only, minus some. The sample records under 300,000 clones, about 87% being singletons. The sequenced material came from PBMCs or T cells enriched from blood (not recorded which). These TCRs come from a woman in her forties or fifties who had recovered from COVID-19.

The gene calls are TRBV7-2 and TRBJ2-1; 7 positions agree with TRBD1. In germline, CDR1 is SGHTA, CDR2 FQGNSA. V trimming: 5 bases; J trimming: 2 bases; junction bases outside the gene matches: 15. The CDR3 runs to 18 residues. The CDR3 sequence is CASSAGGPLLRTYNEQFF. In nucleotides, the CDR3 is TGTGCCAGCAGCGCAGGGGGACCCCTTTTAAGGACCTACAATGAGCAGTTCTTC.

V is TRBV7-9 and J is TRBJ2-7; 11 bases are shared with TRBD2. The CDR3 sequence is 14 residues long. J lost 3 bases, V lost 2 bases, and 0 bases had no gene match. Per the germline V gene, CDR1 is SEHNR and CDR2 is FQNEAQ (reference sequence). CDR3 DNA sequence: TGTGCCAGCAGCTTAACTAGCGGGAGCTACGAGCAGTACTTC. Residues: CASSLTSGSYEQYF.

V usage is TRBV7-9 and J usage is TRBJ1-5, with TRBD1 matching 11 bases. CDR1 and CDR2 (germline): SEHNR, FQNEAQ (reference sequence). The V and J ends lost 5 bases and 9 bases, in that order; junction bases with no gene match: 6. The CDR3 is made up of 14 amino acids. As DNA, the CDR3 is TGTGCCAGCAGCCCCGGGACAGGGGGAGCGCCCCAGCATTTT. Residues: CASSPGTGGAPQHF.

This sequence joins TRBV19 and TRBJ1-1; D not resolved. V dropped 4 bases and J dropped 0 bases, with 9 bases sitting between them. CDR1 and CDR2 from the germline V gene are LNHDA and SQIVND (reference sequence). The CDR3 has 14 residues. Here the CDR3 reads CASSNERMNTEAFF. The CDR3, as DNA: TGTGCCAGTAGTAACGAGAGAATGAACACTGAAGCTTTCTTT.

With respect to this clone: This sample also contains other DNA sequences that code for the same CDR3. The CDR3 DNA follows: TGCGCCAGCAGCCAGGAACTAGCGGGGGCCTACAATGAGCAGTTCTTC. This sequence encodes CASSQELAGAYNEQFF. The J gene is TRBJ2-1, the V gene TRBV4-1; 11 bases line up with TRBD2. From germline, CDR1 is MGHRA and CDR2 YSYEKL. Germline trimming cut 3 bases from V and 2 bases from J; bases unmatched to any gene: 3. The CDR3 has 16 residues.

The chain employs TRBV24-1 and TRBJ2-5; 12 bases line up with TRBD2. V lost 6 bases, J lost 5 bases, and 9 bases stayed unmatched. Germline V lookup: CDR1 KGHDR, CDR2 SFDVKD. The CDR3 loop spans 16 amino acids. As DNA, the CDR3 is TGTGCCACCAGTCCGACTAGCGGGAGCGCCGGGGAGACCCAGTACTTC. As protein: CATSPTSGSAGETQYF.

The J gene is TRBJ2-7, the V gene TRBV12-3 or TRBV12-4, with D maybe TRBD1 (5 bases). This CDR3 contains 12 residues. V was cut by 3 bases and J by 5 bases, with 8 bases left in between. This CDR3 reads CASSLGRDEQYF. The CDR3 coding sequence is TGTGCCAGCAGTTTGGGCAGGGACGAGCAGTACTTC.

The chain uses TRBV27 and TRBJ2-3, with no clear D. Germline-derived CDR1 and CDR2 are MNHEY and SMNVEV (reference sequence). Trimming cost V 11 bases and J 1 base, with 22 bases left between them. The CDR3 sequence is 16 residues long. The CDR3 reads CAGVSVTSHGTDTQYF. The CDR3 DNA follows: TGTGCCGGTGTAAGCGTAACTTCCCACGGCACAGATACGCAGTATTTT.

V is TRBV2 and J is TRBJ1-2; 11 nucleotides match TRBD1. Germline values: CDR1 SNHLY, CDR2 FYNNEI. V shed 0 bases and J 8 bases; nucleotides not matched to a gene: 5. This CDR3 has 15 residues. The CDR3 DNA reads TGTGCCAGCAGTGAAGCGGCGGGACAGGGGGAAGGCTACACCTTC. Its translation: CASSEAAGQGEGYTF.

This rearrangement joins TRBV5-1 to TRBJ1-1; D is unresolved. Germline-derived CDR1 and CDR2 are SGHRS and YFSETQ. V was cut by 4 bases and J by 1 base, with 14 bases left in between. The CDR3 contains 15 residues. The DNA of the CDR3 is TGCGCCAGCAGCAGAGCGCCGGGTAGGAACACTGAAGCTTTCTTT. Residues: CASSRAPGRNTEAFF.

This clone is a singleton in its sample. V and J are TRBV30 and TRBJ1-5; 11 bases are a match to TRBD1. This CDR3 is 14 amino acids long. Germline CDR1 reads GTSNPN; CDR2 reads SVGIG (reference sequence). Germline trimming cut 3 bases from V and 6 bases from J; bases unmatched to any gene: 4. CDR3 sequence (DNA): TGTGCCTGGAGAGGACAGGGGGCTTCTCAGCCCCAGCATTTT. This sequence encodes CAWRGQGASQPQHF.

The V call is TRBV3-1 (or the pseudogene TRBV3-2), the J call TRBJ1-6; D gene uncertain. The CDR3 is 13 residues long. Germline V CDR1 and CDR2: LGHDT, YNNKEL (reference sequence). V lost 4 bases, J lost 6 bases, and 7 bases lay in between. In nucleotides, the CDR3 is TGTGCCAGCAGCCCATCTAGTAATTCACCCCTCCACTTT. Its translation is CASSPSSNSPLHF.

This clone appeared once. The V and J genes are TRBV20-1 and TRBJ2-1; TRBD2 agrees at 13 bases. The CDR3 spans 16 residues. Per germline, CDR1 DFQATT and CDR2 SNEGSKA (reference sequence). V lost 3 bases and J lost 9; bases outside the gene matches: 11. CDR3 protein: CSASVPGLAGISEQFF. The CDR3 DNA sequence: TGCAGTGCTAGTGTCCCGGGACTAGCGGGAATTAGTGAGCAGTTCTTC.

This chain joins TRBV5-6 and TRBJ2-7, with TRBD2 identical over 12 bases. Germline lookup yields CDR1 SGHDT and CDR2 YYEEEE. The CDR3 spans 16 residues. V trimming: 2 bases; J trimming: 4 bases; junction bases outside the gene matches: 7. The CDR3 nucleotides read TGTGCCAGCAGCTTTCGGACTAGCGGGATATCGTACGAGCAGTACTTC. Translated: CASSFRTSGISYEQYF.

The V and J genes are TRBV7-3 and TRBJ2-1, with TRBD2 matching 9 bases. This CDR3 region has 18 residues. The germline gives CDR1 SGHTA, CDR2 FQGTGA. The V and J ends lost 1 base and 3 bases, in that order; junction bases with no gene match: 10. CDR3 loop: CASSLIGLAGASYNEQFF. CDR3 nucleotide sequence: TGTGCCAGCAGCTTAATCGGTTTAGCGGGAGCTAGCTACAATGAGCAGTTCTTC.

The chain uses TRBV18 and TRBJ2-3; 8 bases are a match to TRBD2. The CDR3 runs to 17 residues. Trimming took 0 bases from V and 0 from J; bases not matched to a gene: 5. The germline CDR1 and CDR2 sequences are KGHSH and LQKENI. The CDR3 sequence is CASSPPGKRGSTDTQYF. CDR3 in DNA: TGTGCCAGCTCACCACCCGGGAAGCGGGGGAGCACAGATACGCAGTATTTT.

The chain links TRBV5-6 to TRBJ1-1; TRBD1 matches at 7 bases. This CDR3 has 13 amino acids. Germline CDR1 is SGHDT and CDR2 is YYEEEE. Unmatched junction bases numbered 4, after V lost 4 bases and J lost 4 bases. CDR3 sequence reads: CASSKQGITEAFF. Here the CDR3 DNA reads TGTGCCAGCAGCAAACAGGGGATCACTGAAGCTTTCTTT.

The V gene is TRBV7-2, the J gene TRBJ2-7; 7 nucleotides agree with TRBD1. Looked up from germline, CDR1 is SGHTA and CDR2 is FQGNSA. The ends lost 6 bases at V and 6 bases at J; junction bases unmatched: 5. The CDR3 has 12 amino acids. The CDR3 bases are TGTGCCAGCAGTGGACAGGTCTCCGAGCAGTACTTC. This encodes CASSGQVSEQYF.

In its sample, this clone was seen once. The chain couples TRBV28 to TRBJ2-5; no definite D call. Germline CDR1 MDHEN, CDR2 SYDVKM. V gave up 1 base and J gave up 1 base, with 10 bases separating them. This CDR3 is built from 15 residues. CDR3 nucleotide sequence: TGTGCCAGCAGTTTATCTGCAGGCCTCCAAGAGACCCAGTACTTC. This translates into CASSLSAGLQETQYF.

This chain links TRBV11-2 with TRBJ2-5, with 12 bases fitting TRBD2. The CDR3 is 19 residues long. Germline V gene data show CDR1 as SGHAT and CDR2 as FQNNGV. With V trimmed by 1 base and J by 0 bases, 9 bases remained unmatched. CDR3 nucleotide sequence: TGTGCCAGCAGCTTAGTGAGGGGGCTAGCGGGAGGGAACCAAGAGACCCAGTACTTC. It encodes CASSLVRGLAGGNQETQYF.

This rearrangement joins TRBV28 to TRBJ1-2; the match to TRBD1 covers 7 bases. The germline V gene encodes CDR1 MDHEN and CDR2 SYDVKM. This CDR3 has 15 amino acids. V shed 5 bases, J shed 5 bases, and the junction held 11 bases outside the gene matches. Written as DNA, the CDR3 is TGTGCCAGCAGTAGGCCGGACAGGAGGTATTATGGCTACACCTTC. Amino acid sequence: CASSRPDRRYYGYTF.

This chain links TRBV11-2 with TRBJ2-1; D is unclear. The CDR3 loop spans 14 amino acids. With 2 bases removed from V and 5 bases from J, the gap between germline ends came to 10 bases. Germline values: CDR1 SGHAT, CDR2 FQNNGV. CDR3 DNA: TGTGCCAGCAGCTTAACTCAGGTCAACAATGAGCAGTTCTTC. Its translation: CASSLTQVNNEQFF.

The chain has TRBV6-5 and TRBJ1-2, with D possibly being TRBD1 (6 bases). The length of the CDR3 is 16 residues. The germline V gene encodes CDR1 MNHEY and CDR2 SVGAGI. Trimming shortened V by 0 bases and J by 4 bases, and 15 bases separated the two germline ends. The CDR3 bases are TGTGCCAGCAGTTACTCGATGGCAGGGGATAGCTATGGCTACACCTTC. Its protein is CASSYSMAGDSYGYTF.

The gene calls are TRBV19 and TRBJ1-2; 9 nucleotides agree with TRBD1. Unmatched junction bases numbered 14, after V lost 4 bases and J lost 8 bases. This CDR3 spans 16 amino acids. The germline CDR1 and CDR2 sequences are LNHDA and SQIVND (reference sequence). The CDR3 reads CASSTRTGELPWGYTF. The CDR3 bases are TGTGCCAGTAGTACCCGGACAGGGGAATTGCCCTGGGGCTACACCTTC.

This chain connects TRBV19 to TRBJ2-1; D is undetermined. In germline, CDR1 is LNHDA, CDR2 SQIVND (reference sequence). The CDR3 totals 14 residues. V lost 1 base and J lost 6, with 10 bases in between. DNA for the CDR3: TGTGCCAGTAGTATAGCCCGACAAGCCAATGAGCAGTTCTTC. It yields the protein CASSIARQANEQFF.

This chain's CDR3 is CAISDRGDSPLHF. In DNA, the CDR3 is TGTGCCATCAGTGACAGGGGAGATTCACCCCTCCACTTT. The chain links TRBV10-3 to TRBJ1-6, with D maybe TRBD1 (6 bases). Trimming took 3 bases from V and 8 from J, leaving 8 bases between them. CDR1 and CDR2 (germline): ENHRY, SYGVKD. CDR3 length: 13 residues.

The CDR3 DNA reads as TGTGCCAGCAGTTTACAGTATAATTCACCCCTCCACTTT. Its translation: CASSLQYNSPLHF. The chain uses TRBV28 and TRBJ1-6; no clear D. Germline lookup yields CDR1 MDHEN and CDR2 SYDVKM. The CDR3 runs 13 residues. Trimming removed 2 bases from V and 4 bases from J, with 3 bases in between.

CDR3 in amino acids: CASSEGPSTDTQYF. The DNA of the CDR3 is TGTGCCAGCAGTGAAGGTCCTAGCACAGATACGCAGTATTTT. V usage is TRBV2 and J usage is TRBJ2-3, with D hard to call. Germline CDR1 and CDR2: SNHLY and FYNNEI. V was shortened by 1 base and J by 0 bases, with 5 bases between the two germline ends. This CDR3 is 14 amino acids long.